Following are 14 T cell receptor beta chains from one sample sequenced in a study of OX40 agonist ivuxolimab in advanced cancers. Assay: immunoSEQ multiplex PCR; the TCRdb copy retains only in-frame clones and omits some. Of around 84,000 clones in the sample, roughly nine tenths were seen once. Sequencing used CD4+ or CD8+ T cells sorted from blood, obtained in a trial of the OX40 agonist ivuxolimab. Every receptor here comes from an adult with an advanced solid tumor such as melanoma, head and neck, liver or kidney cancer.

This chain links TRBV5-4 with TRBJ2-7, with 9 bases aligning to TRBD2. CDR1 SGHNT and CDR2 YYREEE come from the germline V gene (reference sequence). The ends lost 7 bases at V and 0 bases at J; junction bases unmatched: 8. This CDR3 has 15 residues. The CDR3 sequence: CASHGGRGPSYEQYF. In DNA form, the CDR3 reads TGTGCCAGCCACGGCGGGAGGGGGCCCTCCTACGAGCAGTACTTC.

The rearrangement uses TRBV30 and TRBJ1-2; 10 nucleotides align to TRBD1. The germline CDR1 and CDR2 sequences are GTSNPN and SVGIG (reference sequence). The V and J ends lost 3 bases and 1 base, in that order; junction bases with no gene match: 8. This CDR3 contains 16 residues. The chain's CDR3 is CAWRRDRGSYNYGYTF. CDR3 in DNA: TGTGCCTGGAGGCGGGACAGGGGATCCTATAACTATGGCTACACCTTC. Based on the CDR3 plus reference TRBV30 and TRBJ1-2, the full variable domain is SQTIHQWPATLVQPVGSPLSLECTVEGTSNPNLYWYRQAAGRGLQLLFYSVGIGQISSEVPQNLSASRPQDRQFILSSKKLLLSDSGFYLCAWRRDRGSYNYGYTFGSGTRLTVV.

This clone was found a few times. Other nucleotide sequences from this sample produce the same CDR3. The rearrangement joins TRBV10-2 to TRBJ2-5, with D uncertain. V was trimmed by 4 bases and J by 5 bases, leaving 8 bases between them. Germline V lookup: CDR1 WSHSY, CDR2 SAAADI. CDR3 length: 12 amino acids. In DNA form, the CDR3 reads TGCGCCAGCAGTGTTAGAGGCGAGACCCAGTACTTC. It translates to CASSVRGETQYF.

The chain joins TRBV5-1 to TRBJ2-3, with D perhaps matching TRBD1 (6 bases). The CDR3 has 16 amino acids. V lost 4 bases and J lost 0, with 15 bases in between. Germline V gene data show CDR1 as SGHRS and CDR2 as YFSETQ. The CDR3 DNA reads as TGCGCCAGCAGCCGTGTCCAGGGGCTAAGCACAGATACGCAGTATTTT. This gives the protein CASSRVQGLSTDTQYF.

In its sample, this clone was seen a few times. V is TRBV19 and J is TRBJ1-3, with D unclear. This CDR3 has 14 amino acids. The V end was cut by 5 bases, the J end by 4 bases, with 12 bases between. In germline, CDR1 is LNHDA, CDR2 SQIVND (reference sequence). In DNA form, the CDR3 reads TGTGCCAGTAGTTCACAACTGACAGGAAACACCATATATTTT. Translation gives CASSSQLTGNTIYF.

The chain has TRBV6-5 and TRBJ1-2, with 7 bases lining up with TRBD1. This CDR3 comprises 14 residues. Losses at the gene ends were 0 bases for V and 8 bases for J; bases not matched to a gene: 6. Germline V gene sequence: CDR1 MNHEY, CDR2 SVGAGI. CDR3 sequence (DNA): TGTGCCAGCAGTTACTCGAGCCCAGGGGGGGGCTACACCTTC. Translated, it gives CASSYSSPGGGYTF.

The gene calls are TRBV30 and TRBJ2-3; 12 bases align to TRBD2. Germline values: CDR1 GTSNPN, CDR2 SVGIG (reference sequence). The CDR3 covers 17 residues. V trimming: 4 bases; J trimming: 1 base; junction bases outside the gene matches: 9. The CDR3 protein is CAWKDLAGGRGTDTQYF. The CDR3 DNA reads as TGTGCCTGGAAGGACCTAGCGGGGGGGCGGGGCACAGATACGCAGTATTTT.

The chain has TRBV6-6 and TRBJ2-3; no firm D call. In germline, CDR1 is MNHNY, CDR2 SVGAGI (reference sequence). This CDR3 is built from 11 residues. Trimming removed 9 bases from V and 3 bases from J, with 7 bases in between. DNA for the CDR3: TGTGCCAGTAAGCAAACAGATACGCAGTATTTT. It encodes CASKQTDTQYF.

The chain has TRBV11-2 and TRBJ2-7; a possible D gene is TRBD1 (6 bases). Germline V gives CDR1 SGHAT, CDR2 FQNNGV. The CDR3 covers 16 residues. Trimming left V 3 bases short and J 3 bases short, with 18 bases between. The DNA of the CDR3 is TGTGCCAGCAGCTTGGGGGCCCAGGGTGCGGGCTACGAGCAGTACTTC. Translation: CASSLGAQGAGYEQYF.

V usage is TRBV6-6 and J usage is TRBJ1-1; a possible D gene is TRBD1 (6 bases). This CDR3 region has 13 residues. The V end was cut by 5 bases, the J end by 4 bases, with 11 bases between. Germline assignment: CDR1 MNHNY and CDR2 SVGAGI (reference sequence). The CDR3 loop reads CASSQGSSTEAFF. CDR3 sequence (DNA): TGTGCCAGCAGTCAGGGGAGTAGCACTGAAGCTTTCTTT.

The J gene is TRBJ2-2, the V gene TRBV11-3; D could derive from TRBD1 or TRBD2 (5 bases each). This CDR3 region has 15 residues. V lost 1 base and J lost 5, with 11 bases in between. From germline, CDR1 is SGHNT and CDR2 YENEEA. CDR3 loop: CASSLGTQRTGELFF. Here the CDR3 DNA reads TGTGCCAGCAGCTTAGGGACACAGCGGACCGGGGAGCTGTTTTTT.

The chain is built from TRBV7-6 and TRBJ1-1; 8 positions match TRBD1. This CDR3 is built from 16 residues. Germline assignment: CDR1 SGHVS and CDR2 FNYEAQ. The J segment lost 7 bases and the V segment lost 4 bases, leaving 14 bases of the junction unmatched. The chain's CDR3 is CASSSQAGGYMVEAFF. The CDR3 DNA sequence: TGTGCCAGCAGCTCCCAGGCAGGGGGCTATATGGTTGAAGCTTTCTTT.

The gene calls are TRBV6-5 and TRBJ2-7; 9 bases are a match to TRBD2. The V gene end was trimmed by 6 bases and the J gene end by 4 bases; junction bases not matched to a gene: 7. The CDR3 length is 14 residues. Germline V lookup: CDR1 MNHEY, CDR2 SVGAGI. CDR3 sequence reads: CASSVAGEGYEQYF. For the CDR3, the DNA is TGTGCCAGCAGCGTAGCGGGAGAGGGTTACGAGCAGTACTTC.

The chain links TRBV28 to TRBJ2-1; no definite D call. Germline V CDR1 and CDR2: MDHEN, SYDVKM. V dropped 6 bases and J dropped 9 bases, with 6 bases sitting between them. The CDR3 has 10 amino acids. CDR3 coding DNA: TGTGCCAGCAGATGGAGTGAGCAGTTCTTC. It yields the protein CASRWSEQFF.